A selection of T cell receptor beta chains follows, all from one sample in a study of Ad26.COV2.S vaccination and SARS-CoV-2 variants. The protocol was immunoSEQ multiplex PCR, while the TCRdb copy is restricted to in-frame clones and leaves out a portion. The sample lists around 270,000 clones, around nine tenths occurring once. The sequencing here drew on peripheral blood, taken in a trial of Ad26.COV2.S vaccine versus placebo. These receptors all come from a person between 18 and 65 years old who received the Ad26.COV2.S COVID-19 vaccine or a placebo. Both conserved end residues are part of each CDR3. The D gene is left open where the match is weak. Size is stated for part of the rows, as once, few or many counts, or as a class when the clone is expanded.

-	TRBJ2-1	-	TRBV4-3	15	TGCGCCAGCAGCCAGAGGGACTTCTCCTACAATGAGCAGTTCTTC	CASSQRDFSYNEQFF
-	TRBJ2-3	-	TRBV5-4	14	TGTGCCAGCAGCTTCCCGATCTCCACAGATACGCAGTATTTT	CASSFPISTDTQYF
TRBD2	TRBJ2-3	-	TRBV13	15	TGTGCCAGCAGCCCCCGCGGGGGGGCAACAGATACGCAGTATTTT	CASSPRGGATDTQYF
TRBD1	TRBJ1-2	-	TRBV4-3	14	TGCGCCAGCAGCCAAGATACAGGGGGCTATGGCTACACCTTC	CASSQDTGGYGYTF
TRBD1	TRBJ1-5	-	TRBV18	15	TGTGCCAGCTCACCTGGGACAGGGGGCAATCAGCCCCAGCATTTT	CASSPGTGGNQPQHF
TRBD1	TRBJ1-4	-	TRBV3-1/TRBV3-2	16	TGTGCCAGCAGCCCGGGAGGGGGCTCGACTAATGAAAAACTGTTTTTT	CASSPGGGSTNEKLFF
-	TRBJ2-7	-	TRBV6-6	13	TGTGCCAGCAGTTACTCGACGACCTACGAGCAGTACTTC	CASSYSTTYEQYF
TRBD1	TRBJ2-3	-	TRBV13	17	TGTGCCAGCAGCTTGGGGACAGGGGTGGTGAGCACAGATACGCAGTATTTT	CASSLGTGVVSTDTQYF
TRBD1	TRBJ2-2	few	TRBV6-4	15	TGTGCCAGCAGGGCCGGGACAGGGCCCACCGGGGAGCTGTTTTTT	CASRAGTGPTGELFF
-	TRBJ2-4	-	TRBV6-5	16	TGTGCCAGCAGTTACGTTGTAGGGGGTAGCAAAAACATTCAGTACTTC	CASSYVVGGSKNIQYF
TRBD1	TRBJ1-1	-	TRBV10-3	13	TGTGCCATCAGAGCCACAGGGGCCACTGAAGCTTTCTTT	CAIRATGATEAFF
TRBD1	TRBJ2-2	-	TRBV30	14	TGTGCCTGGTGGGGACAGGGATACACCGGGGAGCTGTTTTTT	CAWWGQGYTGELFF
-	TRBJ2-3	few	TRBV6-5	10	TGTGCCATTGGGCAGGATACGCAGTATTTT	CAIGQDTQYF
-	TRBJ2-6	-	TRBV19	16	TGTGCCAGTAGCAACGACAGTCTCTCTGGGGCCAACGTCCTGACTTTC	CASSNDSLSGANVLTF
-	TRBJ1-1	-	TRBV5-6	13	TGTGCCAGCAGCCGGGAGGTTAGGACTGAAGCTTTCTTT	CASSREVRTEAFF
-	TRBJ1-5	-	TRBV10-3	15	TGTGCCATCAGTGAGTCCTCAGGGTCCCAACAGCCCCAGCATTTT	CAISESSGSQQPQHF
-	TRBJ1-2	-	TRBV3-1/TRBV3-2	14	TGTGCCAGCAGACATAGAACCGTTGGCTATGGCTACACCTTC	CASRHRTVGYGYTF
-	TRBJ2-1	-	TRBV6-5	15	TGTGCCAGCAGGAGTGTGCGTGCCTCCTACAATGAGCAGTTCTTC	CASRSVRASYNEQFF
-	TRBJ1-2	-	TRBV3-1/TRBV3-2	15	TGTGCCAGCAGCCAACAAGCGGGGGGGTCATTTGTCTACACCTTC	CASSQQAGGSFVYTF
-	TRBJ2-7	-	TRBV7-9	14	TGTGCCAGCAGCTTCGGTGCCGGCCCATACGAGCAGTACTTC	CASSFGAGPYEQYF
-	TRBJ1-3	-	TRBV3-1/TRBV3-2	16	TGTGCCAGCAGCCAAGGTTTTGGGCATAGAGGAAACACCATATATTTT	CASSQGFGHRGNTIYF
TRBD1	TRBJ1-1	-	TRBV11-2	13	TGTGCCAGCAGCGCGCAGGGGGCTGGACGAGCTTTCTTT	CASSAQGAGRAFF
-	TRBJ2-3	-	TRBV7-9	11	TGTGCCAGCCAAAGCACAGATACGCAGTATTTT	CASQSTDTQYF
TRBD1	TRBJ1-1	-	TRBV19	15	TGTGCCAGTAGTAACTTCGGGACAGGGGTTACTGAAGCTTTCTTT	CASSNFGTGVTEAFF
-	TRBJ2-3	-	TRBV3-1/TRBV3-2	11	TGTGCCAGCAGCCTAACAGATACGCAGTATTTT	CASSLTDTQYF
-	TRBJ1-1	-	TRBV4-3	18	TGCGCCAGCAGCCAAGATCACCGTAACGGTATTGGAAACACTGAAGCTTTCTTT	CASSQDHRNGIGNTEAFF
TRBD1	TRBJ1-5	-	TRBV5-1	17	TGCGCCAGCAGCCTCACCCCCTCGACAGGGATCGGGCAGCCCCAGCATTTT	CASSLTPSTGIGQPQHF
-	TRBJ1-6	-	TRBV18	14	TGTGCCAGCTCCCTCGGACAGTATAATTCACCCCTCCACTTT	CASSLGQYNSPLHF
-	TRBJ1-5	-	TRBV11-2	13	TGTGCCAGCAGCTTAGGGGCAGGGTGGCCCCAGCATTTT	CASSLGAGWPQHF
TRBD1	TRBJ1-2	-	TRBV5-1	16	TGCGCCAGCAGCTTGGTGCCAGGGGGCCCGAACTATGGCTACACCTTC	CASSLVPGGPNYGYTF
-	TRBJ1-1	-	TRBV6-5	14	TGTGCCAGCAGTTACCGGGAGGGCTCGACTGAAGCTTTCTTT	CASSYREGSTEAFF
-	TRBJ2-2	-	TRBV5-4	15	TGTGCCAGCAGCTTGGTGGGAAGAAACACCGGGGAGCTGTTTTTT	CASSLVGRNTGELFF
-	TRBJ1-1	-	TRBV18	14	TGTGCCAGCTCACCAAAGGCAGCGAACACTGAAGCTTTCTTT	CASSPKAANTEAFF
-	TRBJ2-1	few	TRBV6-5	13	TGTGCCAGCAGTTTAAGCTCCTACAATGAGCAGTTCTTC	CASSLSSYNEQFF
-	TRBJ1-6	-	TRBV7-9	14	TGTGCCAGCAGCCGACTCAGAGATAATTCACCCCTCCACTTT	CASSRLRDNSPLHF
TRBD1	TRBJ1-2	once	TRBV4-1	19	TGCGCCAGCAGCCAAGAGGTCCCGGTCTCGGGGACAGGGGGTTATGGCTACACCTTC	CASSQEVPVSGTGGYGYTF
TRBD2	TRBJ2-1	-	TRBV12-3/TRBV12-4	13	TGTGCCAGCGAGGCGGGAGACCACAATGAGCAGTTCTTC	CASEAGDHNEQFF
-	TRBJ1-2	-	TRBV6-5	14	TGTGCCAGCAGTCCCATCGCGGGGGCCTATGGCTACACCTTC	CASSPIAGAYGYTF
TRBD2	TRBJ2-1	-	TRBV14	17	TGTGCCAGCAGCCCCCCCCCGGGGGGTAGCTCCTACAATGAGCAGTTCTTC	CASSPPPGGSSYNEQFF
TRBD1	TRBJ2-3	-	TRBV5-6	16	TGTGCCAGCAGCTCTTCCTACAGGGGGCGAACAGATACGCAGTATTTT	CASSSSYRGRTDTQYF
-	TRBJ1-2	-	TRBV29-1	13	TGCAGCGTCAATGCGCAGGGATCCTATGGCTACACCTTC	CSVNAQGSYGYTF
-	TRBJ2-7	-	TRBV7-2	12	TGTGCCAGCAGCTTACGCCTGTACGAGCAGTACTTC	CASSLRLYEQYF
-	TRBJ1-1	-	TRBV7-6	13	TGTGCCAGCAGCACCCTATTGGACACTGAAGCTTTCTTT	CASSTLLDTEAFF